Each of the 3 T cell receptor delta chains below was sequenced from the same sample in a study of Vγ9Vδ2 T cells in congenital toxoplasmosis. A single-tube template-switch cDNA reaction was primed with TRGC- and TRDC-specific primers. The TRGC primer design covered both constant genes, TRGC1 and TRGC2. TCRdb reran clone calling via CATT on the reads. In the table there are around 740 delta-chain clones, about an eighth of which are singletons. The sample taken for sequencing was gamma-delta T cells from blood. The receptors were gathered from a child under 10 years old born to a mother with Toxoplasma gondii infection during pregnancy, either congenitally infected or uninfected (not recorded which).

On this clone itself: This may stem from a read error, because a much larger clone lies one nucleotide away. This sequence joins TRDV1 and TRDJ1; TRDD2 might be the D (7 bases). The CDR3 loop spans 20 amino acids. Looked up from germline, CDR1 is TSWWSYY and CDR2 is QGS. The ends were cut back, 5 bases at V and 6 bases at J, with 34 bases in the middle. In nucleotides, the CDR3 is TGTGCTCTTGGGATTCCTACGTGGGTTGACTTATACCTTCTGGGGAATAAACTCATCTTT. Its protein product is CALGIPTWVDLYLLGNKLIF.

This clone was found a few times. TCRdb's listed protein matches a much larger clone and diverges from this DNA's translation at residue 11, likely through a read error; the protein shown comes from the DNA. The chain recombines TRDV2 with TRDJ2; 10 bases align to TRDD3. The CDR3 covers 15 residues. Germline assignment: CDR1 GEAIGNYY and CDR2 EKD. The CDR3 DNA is TGTGCCTGTGACGTACTGGGGGATTTGACAGTACAACTCTTCTTT. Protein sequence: CACDVLGDLTVQLFF.

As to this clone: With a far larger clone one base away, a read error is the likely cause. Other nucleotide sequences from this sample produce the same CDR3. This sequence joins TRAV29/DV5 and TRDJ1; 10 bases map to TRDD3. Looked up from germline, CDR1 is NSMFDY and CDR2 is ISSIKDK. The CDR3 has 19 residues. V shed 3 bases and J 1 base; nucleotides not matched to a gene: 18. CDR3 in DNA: TGTGCAGCAAAGGCACGTCCCCTATACTGGGGGATGCCCACCGATAAACTCATCTTT. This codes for CAAKARPLYWGMPTDKLIF.